Listed below are T cell receptor beta chains from one sample, sequenced in a study of T cells expressing NK-cell markers. TCRdb processed the 5' RACE reads again and assigns one entry to each CDR3 protein, with no DNA. The sample table includes under 500,000 distinct CDR3 sequences. Input material: blood T cells: a sorted CD56 or NKG2C T cell subset, CD4+ or CD8+ T cells, or bulk PBMC T cells (not recorded which). Receptors were obtained from a woman between 18 and 70 years old in good health. Both conserved end residues are part of each CDR3. Fields, in order: J gene, V gene, CDR3 protein.

J: TRBJ2-2
V: TRBV7-3
CDR3: CASSLNRGAGELFF

J: TRBJ1-1
V: TRBV10-3
CDR3: CAINVGGEAFF

J: TRBJ2-7
V: TRBV3-1
CDR3: CASSHTQRSYEQYF

J: TRBJ2-3
V: TRBV7-9
CDR3: CASSPVLLLADTQYF

J: TRBJ2-3
V: TRBV6-1
CDR3: CASSQQRTDTQYF

J: TRBJ1-1
V: TRBV6-4
CDR3: CASSPEGLRTEAFF

J: TRBJ2-5
V: TRBV7-9
CDR3: CASSQVGTPQETQYF

J: TRBJ2-5
V: TRBV7-2
CDR3: CASSQTSGPAETQYF

J: TRBJ2-3
V: TRBV7-2
CDR3: CASSSSGLAGTDTQYF

J: TRBJ2-3
V: TRBV7-9
CDR3: CASSFVSGGEGTQYF

J: TRBJ2-3
V: TRBV29-1
CDR3: CSFFNSLTDTQYF

J: TRBJ2-1
V: TRBV5-1
CDR3: CASSLALWGRGHNEQFF

J: TRBJ1-1
V: TRBV4-1
CDR3: CASSPLTGGRTEAFF

J: TRBJ2-5
V: TRBV2
CDR3: CASRPGQQETQYF

J: TRBJ2-2
V: TRBV27
CDR3: CASSWGQGKPGELFF

J: TRBJ1-5
V: TRBV7-9
CDR3: CASSSGYNQPQHF

J: TRBJ1-2
V: TRBV12-3/TRBV12-4
CDR3: CASTPTELLGYTF

J: TRBJ2-7
V: TRBV6-5
CDR3: CASSYTYSGRANEQYF

J: TRBJ1-5
V: TRBV12-3/TRBV12-4
CDR3: CASSLAGQGGNQPQHF

J: TRBJ2-3
V: TRBV15
CDR3: CATSREYGTGGLTQYF

J: TRBJ2-3
V: TRBV7-2
CDR3: CASSFSGRRTDTQYF

J: TRBJ2-7
V: TRBV6-5
CDR3: CASSSETPPYEQYF

J: TRBJ2-4
V: TRBV12-3/TRBV12-4
CDR3: CASSRLRDRKNIQYF

J: TRBJ2-3
V: TRBV12-3/TRBV12-4
CDR3: CASSFRRGENTQYF

J: TRBJ2-7
V: TRBV4-2
CDR3: CASSQGGTYSYEQYF

J: TRBJ2-1
V: TRBV6-5
CDR3: CASSYSLGANEQFF

J: TRBJ1-2
V: TRBV2
CDR3: CASREYRQGGGYTF

J: TRBJ1-2
V: TRBV29-1
CDR3: CSVGYRGQEGYTF

J: TRBJ2-1
V: TRBV7-6
CDR3: CASSSTAEQFF

J: TRBJ2-1
V: TRBV5-6
CDR3: CASSFGDRDLGYNEQFF

J: TRBJ2-5
V: TRBV7-8
CDR3: CASSLRRGSETQYF

J: TRBJ2-2
V: TRBV4-2
CDR3: CASSHRKNTGELFF

J: TRBJ2-3
V: TRBV30
CDR3: CAWRGNTDTQYF

J: TRBJ1-5
V: TRBV7-2
CDR3: CASSNSGVQPQHF

J: TRBJ2-7
V: TRBV28
CDR3: CASNSQGTGFSYEQYF

J: TRBJ2-2
V: TRBV25-1
CDR3: CASRRQGKHTGELFF

J: TRBJ1-3
V: TRBV27
CDR3: CASSLMYRGGNTIYF

J: TRBJ2-7
V: TRBV6-1
CDR3: CASTSTGTGGTVARYEQYF

J: TRBJ2-7
V: TRBV3-1
CDR3: CATASGRPPFYEQYF

J: TRBJ1-5
V: TRBV29-1
CDR3: CSAGTGRNQPQHF

J: TRBJ1-1
V: TRBV18
CDR3: CASSPGPRVNTEAFF

J: TRBJ2-2
V: TRBV6-1
CDR3: CASNRQGKTGELFF

J: TRBJ2-5
V: TRBV12-3/TRBV12-4
CDR3: CASSFPESEETQYF